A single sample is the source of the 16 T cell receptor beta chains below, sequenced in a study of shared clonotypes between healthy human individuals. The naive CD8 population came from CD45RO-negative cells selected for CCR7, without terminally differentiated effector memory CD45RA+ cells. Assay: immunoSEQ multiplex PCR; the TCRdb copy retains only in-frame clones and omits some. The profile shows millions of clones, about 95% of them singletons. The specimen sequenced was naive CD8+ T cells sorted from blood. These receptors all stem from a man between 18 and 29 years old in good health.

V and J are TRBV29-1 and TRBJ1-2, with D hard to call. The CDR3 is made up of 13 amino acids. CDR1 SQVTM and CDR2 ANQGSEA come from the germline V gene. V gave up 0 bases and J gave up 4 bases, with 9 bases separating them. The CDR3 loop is CSVEDDGLYGYTF. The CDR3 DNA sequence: TGCAGCGTTGAAGATGACGGCCTCTATGGCTACACCTTC.

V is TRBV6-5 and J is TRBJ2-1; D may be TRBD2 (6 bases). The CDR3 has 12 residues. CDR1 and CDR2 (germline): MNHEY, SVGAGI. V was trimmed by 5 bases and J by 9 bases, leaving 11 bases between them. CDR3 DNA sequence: TGTGCCAGCAGTAACCTAGCGACTGAGCAGTTCTTC. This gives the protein CASSNLATEQFF.

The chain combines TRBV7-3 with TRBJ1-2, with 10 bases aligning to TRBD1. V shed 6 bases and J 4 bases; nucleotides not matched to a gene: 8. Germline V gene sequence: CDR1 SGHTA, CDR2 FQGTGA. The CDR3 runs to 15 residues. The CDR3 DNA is TGTGCCAGCAGTCCAGACAGGGGGCGCTTCTATGGCTACACCTTC. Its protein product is CASSPDRGRFYGYTF.

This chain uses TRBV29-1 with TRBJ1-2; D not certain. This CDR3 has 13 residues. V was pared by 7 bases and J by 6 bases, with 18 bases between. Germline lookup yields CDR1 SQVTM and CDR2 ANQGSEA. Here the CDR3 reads CSAETQNSHGYTF. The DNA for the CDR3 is TGCAGCGCCGAGACCCAGAACTCCCATGGCTACACCTTC.

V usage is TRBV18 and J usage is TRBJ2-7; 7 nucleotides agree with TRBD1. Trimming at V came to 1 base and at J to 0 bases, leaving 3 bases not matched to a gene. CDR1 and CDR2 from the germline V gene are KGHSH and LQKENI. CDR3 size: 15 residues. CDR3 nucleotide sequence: TGTGCCAGCTCACCACTAACAGGGGACTCCTACGAGCAGTACTTC. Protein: CASSPLTGDSYEQYF.

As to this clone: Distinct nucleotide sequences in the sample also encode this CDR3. In DNA form, the CDR3 reads TGTGCCAGCAGCTTGCAAGGAACCTACGAGCAGTACTTC. Protein: CASSLQGTYEQYF. The rearrangement uses TRBV5-4 and TRBJ2-7, with D unclear. The CDR3 is made up of 13 amino acids. Trimming removed 1 base at V and 2 bases at J, with 7 bases between. From germline, CDR1 is SGHNT and CDR2 YYREEE (reference sequence).

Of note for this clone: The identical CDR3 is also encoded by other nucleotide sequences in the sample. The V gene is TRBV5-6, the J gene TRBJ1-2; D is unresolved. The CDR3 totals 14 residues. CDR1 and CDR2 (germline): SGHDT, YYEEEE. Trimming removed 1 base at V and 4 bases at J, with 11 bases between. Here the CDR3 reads CASSLKRTVYGYTF. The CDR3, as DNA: TGTGCCAGCAGCTTGAAACGGACGGTCTATGGCTACACCTTC. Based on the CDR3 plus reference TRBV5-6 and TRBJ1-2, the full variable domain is DAGVTQSPTHLIKTRGQQVTLRCSPKSGHDTVSWYQQALGQGPQFIFQYYEEEERQRGNFPDRFSGHQFPNYSSELNVNALLLGDSALYLCASSLKRTVYGYTFGSGTRLTVV.

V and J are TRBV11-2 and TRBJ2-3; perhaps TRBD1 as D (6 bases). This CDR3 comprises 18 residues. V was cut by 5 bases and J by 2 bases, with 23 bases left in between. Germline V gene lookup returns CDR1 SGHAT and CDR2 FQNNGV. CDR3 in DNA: TGTGCCAGCAGCCTAGCCCTCCAGTTCGGGACACCCACAGATACGCAGTATTTT. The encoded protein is CASSLALQFGTPTDTQYF.

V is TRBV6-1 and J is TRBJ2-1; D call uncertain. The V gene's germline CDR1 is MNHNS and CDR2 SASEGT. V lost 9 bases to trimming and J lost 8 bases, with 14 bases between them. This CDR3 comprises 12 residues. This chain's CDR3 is CASSPTGYEQFF. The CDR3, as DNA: TGTGCCAGTAGCCCTACCGGATATGAGCAGTTCTTC.

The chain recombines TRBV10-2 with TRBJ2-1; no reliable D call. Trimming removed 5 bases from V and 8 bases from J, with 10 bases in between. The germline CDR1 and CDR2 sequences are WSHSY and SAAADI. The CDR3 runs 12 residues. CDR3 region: CASSQAGDEQFF. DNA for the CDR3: TGCGCCAGCAGTCAGGCCGGCGATGAGCAGTTCTTC.

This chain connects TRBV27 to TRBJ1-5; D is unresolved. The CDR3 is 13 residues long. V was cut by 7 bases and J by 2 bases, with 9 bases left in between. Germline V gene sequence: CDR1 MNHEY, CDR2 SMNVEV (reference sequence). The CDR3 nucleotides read TGTGCCAGCATTAAGGAGGGCAATCAGCCCCAGCATTTT. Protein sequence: CASIKEGNQPQHF.

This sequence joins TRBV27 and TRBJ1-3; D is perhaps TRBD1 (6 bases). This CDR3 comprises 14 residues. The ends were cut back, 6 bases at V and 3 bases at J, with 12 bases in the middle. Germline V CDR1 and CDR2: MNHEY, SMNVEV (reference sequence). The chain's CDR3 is CASSPTGHGNTIYF. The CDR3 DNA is TGTGCCAGCAGCCCAACAGGGCATGGAAACACCATATATTTT.

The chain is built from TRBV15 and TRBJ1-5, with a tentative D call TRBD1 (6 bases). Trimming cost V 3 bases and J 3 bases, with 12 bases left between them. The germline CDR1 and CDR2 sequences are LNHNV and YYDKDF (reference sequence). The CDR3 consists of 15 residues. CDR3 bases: TGTGCCACCAGCAGTACGGACAGCATCAATCAGCCCCAGCATTTT. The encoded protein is CATSSTDSINQPQHF. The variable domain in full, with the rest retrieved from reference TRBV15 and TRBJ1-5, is DAMVIQNPRYQVTQFGKPVTLSCSQTLNHNVMYWYQQKSSQAPKLLFHYYDKDFNNEADTPDNFQSRRPNTSFCFLDIRSPGLGDTAMYLCATSSTDSINQPQHFGDGTRLSIL.

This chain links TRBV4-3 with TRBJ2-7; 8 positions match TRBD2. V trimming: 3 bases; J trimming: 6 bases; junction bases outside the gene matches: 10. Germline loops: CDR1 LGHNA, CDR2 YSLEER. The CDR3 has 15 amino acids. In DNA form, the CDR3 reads TGCGCCAGCAGCCAGACAACGGGAGGGCCGGCCGAGCAGTACTTC. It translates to CASSQTTGGPAEQYF.

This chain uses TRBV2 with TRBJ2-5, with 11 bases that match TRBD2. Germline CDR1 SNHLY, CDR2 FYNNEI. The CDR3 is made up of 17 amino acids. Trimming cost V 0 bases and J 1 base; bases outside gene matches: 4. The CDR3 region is CASSEAPGLAGQETQYF. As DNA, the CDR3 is TGTGCCAGCAGTGAAGCGCCTGGACTAGCGGGCCAAGAGACCCAGTACTTC.

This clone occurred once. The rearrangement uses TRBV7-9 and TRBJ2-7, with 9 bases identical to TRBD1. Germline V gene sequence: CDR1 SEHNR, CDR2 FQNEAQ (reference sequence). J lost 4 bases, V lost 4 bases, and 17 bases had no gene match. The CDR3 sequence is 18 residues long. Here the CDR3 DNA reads TGTGCCAGCAGCTCGGGACAGGGCCTACCCTTGGTGGAGTACGAGCAGTACTTC. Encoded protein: CASSSGQGLPLVEYEQYF. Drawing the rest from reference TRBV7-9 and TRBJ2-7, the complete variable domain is DTGVSQNPRHKITKRGQNVTFRCDPISEHNRLYWYRQTLGQGPEFLTYFQNEAQLEKSRLLSDRFSAERPKGSFSTLEIQRTEQGDSAMYLCASSSGQGLPLVEYEQYFGPGTRLTVT.